The clone carrying this T cell receptor beta chain was seen many times. Germline CDR1 reads MDHEN; CDR2 reads SYDVKM. The CDR3 consists of 15 residues. Trimming took 6 bases from V and 0 from J, leaving 13 bases between them. TCRdb re-analysed the 5' RACE reads in MiXCR, keeping a single row per CDR3 protein. The table includes roughly 70,000 distinct CDR3 sequences, roughly 8.9% detected once. These data come from a study of spatial heterogeneity in lung cancer. Time point specified: blood at routine non-recurrence follow-up after resection. The source material was PBMCs, sampled at follow-up. The origin of this receptor is a female donor with early-stage non-small cell lung cancer. V and J are TRBV28 and TRBJ2-3; D assignment may be TRBD1 or TRBD2 (5 bases each). The DNA for the CDR3 is TGTGCCAGCAGCCCCAACCGGGACAGCACAGATACGCAGTATTTT. This encodes CASSPNRDSTDTQYF. The whole variable domain, filled in from reference TRBV28 and TRBJ2-3, reads DVKVTQSSRYLVKRTGEKVFLECVQDMDHENMFWYRQDPGLGLRLIYFSYDVKMKEKGDIPEGYSVSREKKERFSLILESASTNQTSMYLCASSPNRDSTDTQYFGPGTRLTVL.